One sample yielded the 21 T cell receptor beta chains listed below, sequenced in a study of CD8 T cell repertoires and HIV-1 epitope variants. TCRdb keeps only in-frame clones here, not all; method: immunoSEQ multiplex PCR. The repertoire holds around 4,000 clones, with over 50% as singletons. These receptors' targets are unknown. The sequenced sample was cultured CD8+ T cells derived from PBMCs. These receptors all stem from a male donor with HIV.

By its share, this clone is large. V is TRBV14 and J is TRBJ1-1; 7 positions agree with TRBD1. J gave up 11 bases and V 3 bases, and 3 bases lay outside the gene matches. Germline CDR1 and CDR2: SGHDN and FVKESK. This CDR3 region has 11 residues. This CDR3 is CASSQSGGAFF. CDR3 DNA sequence: TGTGCCAGCAGCCAGTCAGGGGGGGCTTTCTTT.

By its share, this clone is medium-sized. The V call is TRBV19, the J call TRBJ2-1; the match to TRBD2 covers 14 bases. Germline V gives CDR1 LNHDA, CDR2 SQIVND (reference sequence). This CDR3 has 19 amino acids. Germline trimming cut 2 bases from V and 8 bases from J; bases unmatched to any gene: 14. CDR3: CASSIQPGLAGDFLDEQFF. CDR3 sequence (DNA): TGTGCCAGTAGTATACAGCCGGGACTAGCGGGAGATTTCTTAGATGAGCAGTTCTTC.

The gene calls are TRBV5-5 and TRBJ2-5; D is possibly TRBD2 (5 bases). There are 15 residues in the CDR3. CDR1 is SGHKS, CDR2 YYEKEE, per germline (reference sequence). Trimming stripped 3 bases from V and 2 bases from J, with 14 bases between. CDR3: CASSSAGIDQETQYF. CDR3 bases: TGTGCCAGCAGCTCCGCCGGGATAGATCAAGAGACCCAGTACTTC.

This chain connects TRBV27 to TRBJ2-1; D gene unclear. V lost 3 bases to trimming and J lost 13 bases, with 16 bases between them. This CDR3 region has 13 residues. The germline V gene encodes CDR1 MNHEY and CDR2 SMNVEV (reference sequence). CDR3 sequence (DNA): TGTGCCAGCAGTTTTTCCATTAAGGGTACTCAGTTCTTC. Amino acids: CASSFSIKGTQFF.

By sample share, this clone is hyperexpanded. V usage is TRBV27 and J usage is TRBJ2-1, with TRBD1 identical over 7 bases. CDR1 MNHEY and CDR2 SMNVEV come from the germline V gene (reference sequence). The CDR3 extends over 16 amino acids. Trimming cost V 0 bases and J 1 base; bases outside gene matches: 3. The CDR3 here is CASSLSQGISYNEQFF. The CDR3 DNA reads TGTGCCAGCAGTTTATCACAGGGGATATCCTACAATGAGCAGTTCTTC.

The genes are TRBV13 and TRBJ2-1; D might be TRBD2 (5 bases). The CDR3 runs to 15 residues. From germline, CDR1 is PRHDT and CDR2 FYEKMQ (reference sequence). With 5 bases removed from V and 6 bases from J, the gap between germline ends came to 17 bases. This chain's CDR3 is CASSLASALSNEQFF. The CDR3 DNA follows: TGTGCCAGCAGCCTAGCCTCCGCTCTGAGCAATGAGCAGTTCTTC.

This rearrangement joins TRBV19 to TRBJ2-1, with no clear D. Germline lookup yields CDR1 LNHDA and CDR2 SQIVND (reference sequence). The CDR3 has 13 amino acids. V was pared by 1 base and J by 5 bases, with 6 bases between. CDR3 DNA sequence: TGTGCCAGTAGTATAGTGAGTGACAATGAGCAGTTCTTC. Translated, it gives CASSIVSDNEQFF. The full variable domain, its missing parts supplied by reference TRBV19 and TRBJ2-1, is DGGITQSPKYLFRKEGQNVTLSCEQNLNHDAMYWYRQDPGQGLRLIYYSQIVNDFQKGDIAEGYSVSREKKESFPLTVTSAQKNPTAFYLCASSIVSDNEQFFGPGTRLTVL.

The V and J genes are TRBV13 and TRBJ1-2; perhaps TRBD1 as D (6 bases). The CDR3 loop spans 14 amino acids. Germline V gene data show CDR1 as PRHDT and CDR2 as FYEKMQ (reference sequence). V dropped 3 bases and J dropped 4 bases, with 12 bases sitting between them. The CDR3 region has the DNA TGTGCCAGCAGCTTCGCGGACAGCTTCTATGGCTACACCTTC. Encoded protein: CASSFADSFYGYTF.

The chain links TRBV5-6 to TRBJ2-5, with unresolved D. The germline gives CDR1 SGHDT, CDR2 YYEEEE. The CDR3 length is 13 residues. The V end lost 1 base, the J end lost 5 bases, and 9 bases lay between the germline ends. CDR3 residues: CASSLLGWETQYF. The CDR3 nucleotides read TGTGCCAGCAGCTTGCTGGGGTGGGAGACCCAGTACTTC.

The V gene is TRBV28, the J gene TRBJ2-7; unclear D gene. The CDR3 totals 13 residues. With 0 bases removed from V and 4 bases from J, the gap between germline ends came to 7 bases. CDR1 MDHEN and CDR2 SYDVKM come from the germline V gene. CDR3 amino acids: CASSLWVGYEQYF. The CDR3 DNA reads as TGTGCCAGCAGTTTATGGGTAGGATACGAGCAGTACTTC.

This clone was picked up a small number of times. The rearrangement links TRBV6-5 to TRBJ2-1; D not certain. Germline CDR1 is MNHEY and CDR2 is SVGAGI. This CDR3 region has 14 residues. Trimming pared 4 bases from V and 6 bases from J, leaving 13 bases between. CDR3 sequence (DNA): TGTGCCAGCAGTTCCCTCGGCAGGTCCAATGAGCAGTTCTTC. Translating it yields CASSSLGRSNEQFF.

CDR3: CASSFTSRGSTYEQYF. The CDR3 coding sequence is TGTGCCAGCAGCTTTACTTCCCGGGGGAGTACGTACGAGCAGTACTTC. V and J are TRBV7-2 and TRBJ2-7; D possibly corresponds to TRBD2 (6 bases). V lost 3 bases, J lost 4 bases, and 19 bases lay in between. This CDR3 region has 16 residues. Per the germline V gene, CDR1 is SGHTA and CDR2 is FQGNSA.

This chain joins TRBV19 and TRBJ1-2; weak D call: TRBD1 (6 bases). Looked up from germline, CDR1 is LNHDA and CDR2 is SQIVND (reference sequence). V shed 5 bases and J shed 3 bases, with 10 bases lying between them. This CDR3 region has 13 residues. The CDR3, as DNA: TGTGCCAGTAGTGGAGGACAGCACTATGGCTACACCTTC. Its protein is CASSGGQHYGYTF.

The J gene is TRBJ2-1, the V gene TRBV28; possibly TRBD2 for D (6 bases). The CDR3 totals 15 residues. Germline values: CDR1 MDHEN, CDR2 SYDVKM. V was cut by 6 bases and J by 7 bases, with 19 bases left in between. The CDR3 DNA sequence: TGTGCCAGCAGCATCCCGGGCCGCGGAGGGAATGAGCAGTTCTTC. Amino acids: CASSIPGRGGNEQFF.

The V gene is TRBV7-6, the J gene TRBJ2-7, with TRBD1 matching over 9 bases. Germline V gene sequence: CDR1 SGHVS, CDR2 FNYEAQ. This CDR3 is built from 16 residues. The ends lost 4 bases at V and 2 bases at J; junction bases unmatched: 9. The CDR3 is CASSYLTGGPTYEQYF. The CDR3 nucleotides read TGTGCCAGCAGCTACTTGACAGGGGGGCCAACCTACGAGCAGTACTTC.

The V gene is TRBV6-1, the J gene TRBJ1-2, with 9 bases aligning to TRBD1. J was trimmed by 8 bases and V by 2 bases; bases with no gene match: 6. The CDR3 length is 14 residues. Per the germline V gene, CDR1 is MNHNS and CDR2 is SASEGT. The DNA of the CDR3 is TGTGCCAGCAGTGAACCCGGGACAGGGTACGGCTACACCTTC. As protein: CASSEPGTGYGYTF.

The chain carries TRBV2 and TRBJ2-7; 9 bases are a match to TRBD1. From germline, CDR1 is SNHLY and CDR2 FYNNEI. V was pared by 8 bases and J by 3 bases, with 8 bases of the junction left unmatched. This CDR3 region has 14 residues. CDR3 loop: CASEGRTGDYEQYF. The CDR3 DNA follows: TGTGCCAGCGAGGGTCGGACAGGGGACTACGAGCAGTACTTC.

This clone was seen only a few times. The chain employs TRBV7-6 and TRBJ2-1; no definite D call. Germline CDR1 and CDR2: SGHVS and FNYEAQ. Trimming shortened V by 0 bases and J by 0 bases, and 9 bases separated the two germline ends. The CDR3 has 16 residues. The CDR3 region has the DNA TGTGCCAGCAGCTTAGCGGGCCTTAGCTCCTACAATGAGCAGTTCTTC. Protein product: CASSLAGLSSYNEQFF.

V is TRBV4-3 and J is TRBJ2-2; D possibly matches TRBD1 or TRBD2 (5 bases each). The V gene lost 1 base and the J gene lost 7 bases, with 13 bases spanning the gap. Looked up from germline, CDR1 is LGHNA and CDR2 is YSLEER. The CDR3 sequence is 15 residues long. The CDR3 reads CASSQVQGGFGELFF. The CDR3 DNA is TGCGCCAGCAGCCAAGTGCAGGGCGGGTTCGGGGAGCTGTTTTTT.

V gene TRBV11-3 combines with J gene TRBJ2-1, with D uncertain. CDR1 and CDR2 from the germline V gene are SGHNT and YENEEA. The CDR3 contains 13 residues. The V end was cut by 6 bases, the J end by 4 bases, with 10 bases between. In DNA, the CDR3 is TGTGCCAGCAGTTTCCGGTCGTACAATGAGCAGTTCTTC. Its translation: CASSFRSYNEQFF.

The V gene is TRBV19, the J gene TRBJ2-5; 10 bases map to TRBD1. V lost 7 bases, J lost 5 bases, and 7 bases stayed unmatched. The CDR3 is 14 amino acids. CDR1 is LNHDA and CDR2 is SQIVND in the germline V gene (reference sequence). CDR3 sequence (DNA): TGTGCCAGTACCCTTAGACAGGGGGCGGAGACCCAGTACTTC. Translation: CASTLRQGAETQYF.